This T cell receptor beta chain was sequenced in a study of shared clonotypes between healthy human individuals. Study in general: Per-donor plates numbered three CD4 naive, three CD4 memory, two CD8 naive and one CD8 memory.

Assay execution took place at the deep level. Profiling relied on immunoSEQ multiplex PCR, and the TCRdb table lists in-frame clones only, not all of them. The sample includes approximately 530,000 clones, approximately 95% seen only once; the top ten take 0.05% to 0.08%. Study conclusions and caveats: Naive CD4 clonotype sharing across several donors was about 5%. Naive subsets generally had larger estimated richness than memory subsets.

Germline loops: CDR1 LNHDA, CDR2 SQIVND (reference sequence). V lost 4 bases and J lost 2, with 13 bases in between. CDR3 length: 15 amino acids. Details on this clone: Antigen: not known.

The chain combines TRBV19 with TRBJ2-3; D gene ambiguous. The source is a woman aged 25 to 39 in good health. Source material: naive CD4+ T cells sorted from blood. Subset reported: CD45RA+ positively selected. This CDR3 reads CASSTPTILTDTQYF. CDR3 sequence (DNA): TGTGCCAGTAGTACCCCGACCATCCTCACAGATACGCAGTATTTT.